This TCR beta chain appears in the sequencing data of a study of blood T cells in healthy people across ages. Germline V gene data show CDR1 as SGDLS and CDR2 as YYNGEE. V shed 4 bases and J shed 4 bases, with 17 bases lying between them. The CDR3 runs to 15 residues. Primers used in a second PCR of about 6 to 11 cycles were a sample-barcoded 5' primer and a J-beta primer mix. TCRdb redid the calling of the 5' RACE reads with MiXCR, one entry per CDR3 protein. The repertoire holds approximately 810,000 distinct CDR3 sequences, roughly 40% seen once, with 10% to 15% in the top ten. This sequence was found in a man younger than 30 in good health. This chain joins TRBV9 and TRBJ2-5; D gene unclear. Sequencing input: blood. The chain's CDR3 is CASSPSGIARETQYF. The DNA of the CDR3 is TGTGCCAGCAGCCCAAGTGGGATTGCTAGAGAGACCCAGTACTTC.